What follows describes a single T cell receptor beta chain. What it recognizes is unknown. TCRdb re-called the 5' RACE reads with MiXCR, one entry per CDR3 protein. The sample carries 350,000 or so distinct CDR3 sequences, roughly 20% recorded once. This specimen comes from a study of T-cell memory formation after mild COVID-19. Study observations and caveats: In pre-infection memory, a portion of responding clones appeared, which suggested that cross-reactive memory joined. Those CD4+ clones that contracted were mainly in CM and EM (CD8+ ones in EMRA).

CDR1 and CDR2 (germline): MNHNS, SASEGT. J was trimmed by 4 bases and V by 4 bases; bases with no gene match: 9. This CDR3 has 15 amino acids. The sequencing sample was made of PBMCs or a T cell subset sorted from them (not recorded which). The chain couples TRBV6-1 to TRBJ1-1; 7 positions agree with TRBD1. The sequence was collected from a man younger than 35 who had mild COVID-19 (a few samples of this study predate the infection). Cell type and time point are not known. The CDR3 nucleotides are TGTGCCAGCAGTGCGATAGGGGGCGTGGGCACTGAAGCTTTCTTT. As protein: CASSAIGGVGTEAFF.